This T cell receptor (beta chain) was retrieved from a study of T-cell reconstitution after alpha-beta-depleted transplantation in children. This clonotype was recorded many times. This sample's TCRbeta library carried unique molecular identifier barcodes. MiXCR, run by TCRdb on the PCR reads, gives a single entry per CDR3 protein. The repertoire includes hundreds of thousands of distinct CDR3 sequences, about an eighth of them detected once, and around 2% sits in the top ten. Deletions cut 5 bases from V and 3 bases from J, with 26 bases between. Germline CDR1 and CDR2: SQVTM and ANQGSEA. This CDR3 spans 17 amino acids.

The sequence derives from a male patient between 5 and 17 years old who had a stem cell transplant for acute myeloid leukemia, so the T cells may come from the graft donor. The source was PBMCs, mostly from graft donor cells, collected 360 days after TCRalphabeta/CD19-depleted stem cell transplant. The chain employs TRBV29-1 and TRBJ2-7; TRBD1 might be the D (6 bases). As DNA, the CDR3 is TGCAGCGTTTACGACCGCCCGGGACACAGATATCGCTACGAGCAGTACTTC. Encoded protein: CSVYDRPGHRYRYEQYF.